The present entry profiles one TCR beta chain with its context. This sample was taken from a study of blood T cell repertoires in COVID-19. In the study overall: PBMCs, B-cell-depleted T cells, or T cells were the source of the cDNA or gDNA that made up the material.

J gave up 2 bases and V 4 bases, and 9 bases lay outside the gene matches. The CDR3 has 18 residues. Germline lookup yields CDR1 SGHRS and CDR2 YFSETQ. In the original processing: Scientists estimated how many nucleated cells there were by amplifying reference gene primers. The method was immunoSEQ multiplex PCR; TCRdb's version includes in-frame clones alone and lacks a portion of them. Clonal size and the V and J genes are those of that table, whereas D and trimming came from the DNA. In the table there are about 220,000 clones, around 84% of which are singletons. The sequenced material came from peripheral blood. The chain joins TRBV5-1 to TRBJ2-5; 15 nucleotides match TRBD2. The sequence derives from a man younger than 45 with active or convalescent COVID-19. The CDR3 nucleotides read TGCGCCAGCAGCACAGGACTAGCGGGAGGGCCCCTACAAGAGACCCAGTACTTC. Residues: CASSTGLAGGPLQETQYF. Variable domain in full (rest from reference TRBV5-1 and TRBJ2-5): KAGVTQTPRYLIKTRGQQVTLSCSPISGHRSVSWYQQTPGQGLQFLFEYFSETQRNKGNFPGRFSGRQFSNSRSEMNVSTLELGDSALYLCASSTGLAGGPLQETQYFGPGTRLLVL.